The 20 T cell receptor beta chains in this list originate from one sample, sequenced in a study of blood T cell repertoires in COVID-19. Some clones are missing from TCRdb's copy, which holds only in-frame ones; the method was immunoSEQ multiplex PCR. Of 90,000 to 150,000 clones in the sample, less than 90% are singletons; the top ten hold roughly 11%. Sequencing was performed on peripheral blood. These receptor sequences come from an elderly man with acute or convalescent COVID-19.

This clone was counted at least ten times. The chain recombines TRBV5-6 with TRBJ1-2; D not resolved. Germline V CDR1 and CDR2: SGHDT, YYEEEE. This CDR3 has 13 residues. Trimming left V 0 bases short and J 8 bases short, with 11 bases between. The CDR3 sequence: CASSLVGMGGYTF. The CDR3 DNA follows: TGTGCCAGCAGCTTGGTGGGCATGGGCGGCTACACCTTC.

This sequence joins TRBV28 and TRBJ1-2; D is unresolved. V lost 8 bases to trimming and J lost 5 bases, with 9 bases between them. Germline V gene lookup returns CDR1 MDHEN and CDR2 SYDVKM. The CDR3 is made up of 11 amino acids. The CDR3 spells CASGQKYGYTF. CDR3 coding DNA: TGTGCCAGCGGCCAAAAATATGGCTACACCTTC.

This clone is a singleton in its sample. The gene calls are TRBV21-1 and TRBJ2-7; TRBD1, the table's D call, lacks a check against the DNA. TRBV21-1 is reported as a pseudogene. The CDR3 is made up of 14 amino acids. The CDR3 nucleotides are TGTGCCAGCAGCAAAGGCAACCCAGACTACGAGCAGTACTTC. It encodes CASSKGNPDYEQYF.

This chain connects TRBV18 to TRBJ1-2; no clear D. Germline CDR1 and CDR2: KGHSH and LQKENI. This CDR3 contains 13 residues. V shed 3 bases and J shed 2 bases, with 7 bases lying between them. CDR3 nucleotides: TGTGCCAGCTCACCGAGCGAGAACTATGGCTACACCTTC. It encodes CASSPSENYGYTF.

The CDR3 coding sequence is TGTGCCAGCAGGCCATTATCCTATAGCGGGAGGCTTAGCACAGATACGCAGTATTTT. Residues: CASRPLSYSGRLSTDTQYF. The J gene is TRBJ2-3, the V gene TRBV2, with 10 bases identical to TRBD2. This CDR3 spans 19 amino acids. Germline lookup yields CDR1 SNHLY and CDR2 FYNNEI. V trimming: 6 bases; J trimming: 0 bases; junction bases outside the gene matches: 15.

This chain joins TRBV30 and TRBJ2-3, with D uncertain. Deletions cut 0 bases from V and 4 bases from J, with 5 bases between. Germline V gives CDR1 GTSNPN, CDR2 SVGIG (reference sequence). The CDR3 contains 12 residues. The CDR3 DNA follows: TGTGCCTGGAGTGTTCTCGCAGATACGCAGTATTTT. Translating gives CAWSVLADTQYF.

The chain recombines TRBV18 with TRBJ2-7, with D possibly matching TRBD2 (6 bases). V lost 2 bases and J lost 2, with 13 bases in between. The V gene's germline CDR1 is KGHSH and CDR2 LQKENI. This CDR3 has 15 residues. In DNA form, the CDR3 reads TGTGCCAGCTCACCAGATTTAGGGGAGGCCTACGAGCAGTACTTC. It specifies CASSPDLGEAYEQYF.

This chain links TRBV7-2 with TRBJ2-1, with D possibly being TRBD2 (6 bases). The CDR3 runs 15 residues. V lost 5 bases to trimming and J lost 4 bases, with 15 bases between them. CDR1 and CDR2 (germline): SGHTA, FQGNSA. This chain's CDR3 is CASSQRGGVYNEQFF. The CDR3 DNA follows: TGTGCCAGCAGCCAACGAGGAGGGGTTTACAATGAGCAGTTCTTC.

The V and J genes are TRBV30 and TRBJ1-4, with unresolved D. This CDR3 comprises 12 residues. Germline CDR1 and CDR2: GTSNPN and SVGIG (reference sequence). Trimming took off 8 bases at V and 4 bases at J, with 11 bases between the two ends. The CDR3 DNA is TGTGCCCGAACGGACTTTAATGAAAAACTGTTTTTT. Its translation: CARTDFNEKLFF.

In this sample, this clone turned up once. The J gene is TRBJ2-7, the V gene TRBV11-1; no definite D call. This CDR3 region has 14 residues. Germline values: CDR1 SGHAT, CDR2 FQDESV (reference sequence). The V end was cut by 2 bases, the J end by 7 bases, with 15 bases between. Here the CDR3 reads CASSLNSFSEEQYF. CDR3 nucleotide sequence: TGTGCCAGCAGCTTAAACAGCTTTAGTGAGGAGCAGTACTTC.

This chain joins TRBV7-2 and TRBJ1-5; TRBD1 matches at 7 bases. The V segment lost 2 bases and the J segment 0 bases; nucleotides outside the gene matches: 7. Per the germline V gene, CDR1 is SGHTA and CDR2 is FQGNSA. The CDR3 has 17 amino acids. The CDR3 nucleotides are TGTGCCAGCAGCTTAAATCCGGGACAGCTTAGCAATCAGCCCCAGCATTTT. Translated: CASSLNPGQLSNQPQHF.

V usage is TRBV13 and J usage is TRBJ2-3, with 8 nucleotides matching TRBD2. V was pared by 3 bases and J by 4 bases, with 9 bases of the junction left unmatched. The germline gives CDR1 PRHDT, CDR2 FYEKMQ (reference sequence). The CDR3 runs to 16 residues. The CDR3 sequence is CASSLLSGRMADTQYF. CDR3 nucleotides: TGTGCCAGCAGCTTGCTGAGCGGGAGAATGGCAGATACGCAGTATTTT.

The chain links TRBV7-3 to TRBJ2-1; 9 bases line up with TRBD2. Germline lookup yields CDR1 SGHTA and CDR2 FQGTGA. The CDR3 totals 14 residues. V lost 4 bases, J lost 5 bases, and 3 bases stayed unmatched. CDR3 nucleotides: TGTGCCAGCAGCTCGGGACTAGCTAACAATGAGCAGTTCTTC. Its translation: CASSSGLANNEQFF. Using reference TRBV7-3 and TRBJ2-1 for the parts outside the CDR3, the full variable domain is GAGVSQTPSNKVTEKGKYVELRCDPISGHTALYWYRQSLGQGPEFLIYFQGTGAADDSGLPNDRFFAVRPEGSVSTLKIQRTERGDSAVYLCASSSGLANNEQFFGPGTRLTVL.

The chain combines TRBV4-3 with TRBJ2-5; 16 bases map to TRBD2. CDR3 length: 16 amino acids. With 4 bases clipped from V and 5 bases from J, the junction kept 4 bases outside the gene matches. The germline gives CDR1 LGHNA, CDR2 YSLEER. The CDR3 DNA reads as TGCGCCAGCAGCCGGGGACTAGCGGGAGGGGGGGAGACCCAGTACTTC. Translated: CASSRGLAGGGETQYF.

V and J are TRBV18 and TRBJ1-4; 8 nucleotides line up with TRBD1. Losses at the gene ends were 8 bases for V and 3 bases for J; bases not matched to a gene: 5. Germline V CDR1 and CDR2: KGHSH, LQKENI. This CDR3 has 14 residues. The DNA for the CDR3 is TGTGCCAGCGCTCAGGGGGCGGCTAATGAAAAACTGTTTTTT. Protein sequence: CASAQGAANEKLFF.

This clone has only one observation. The chain has TRBV5-8 and TRBJ1-1, with TRBD1 matching over 9 bases. Germline V gene sequence: CDR1 SGHTS, CDR2 YDEGEE. This CDR3 region has 14 residues. With 4 bases clipped from V and 3 bases from J, the junction kept 4 bases outside the gene matches. The CDR3 is CASSPWTGDTEAFF. CDR3 in DNA: TGTGCCAGCAGCCCTTGGACAGGGGACACTGAAGCTTTCTTT.

V gene TRBV24-1 combines with J gene TRBJ2-3; 8 bases map to TRBD2. V lost 3 bases to trimming and J lost 3 bases; unmatched junction nucleotides: 1. The CDR3 runs 14 residues. Looked up from germline, CDR1 is KGHDR and CDR2 is SFDVKD. This CDR3 is CATSDGGRTDTQYF. Here the CDR3 DNA reads TGTGCCACCAGTGATGGCGGGAGGACAGATACGCAGTATTTT.

The V and J genes are TRBV15 and TRBJ2-7, with D uncertain. V lost 0 bases and J 0 bases, leaving 15 bases between the germline ends. The CDR3 has 17 residues. Germline V gene sequence: CDR1 LNHNV, CDR2 YYDKDF (reference sequence). The CDR3 here is CATSRDPPGSYSYEQYF. In DNA form, the CDR3 reads TGTGCCACCAGCAGAGATCCGCCAGGCTCTTACTCCTACGAGCAGTACTTC. The whole variable domain, remainder taken from reference TRBV15 and TRBJ2-7, is DAMVIQNPRYQVTQFGKPVTLSCSQTLNHNVMYWYQQKSSQAPKLLFHYYDKDFNNEADTPDNFQSRRPNTSFCFLDIRSPGLGDTAMYLCATSRDPPGSYSYEQYFGPGTRLTVT.

In its sample, this clone was seen once. The chain employs TRBV29-1 and TRBJ1-2; D is undetermined. The germline V gene has CDR1 SQVTM and CDR2 ANQGSEA. Trimming shortened V by 5 bases and J by 4 bases, and 20 bases separated the two germline ends. CDR3 length: 15 residues. This CDR3 reads CSVLTKVAETYGYTF. Here the CDR3 DNA reads TGCAGCGTTCTCACAAAAGTGGCAGAAACCTATGGCTACACCTTC.

V and J are TRBV19 and TRBJ2-5, with 10 positions matching TRBD2. The CDR3 is 19 amino acids. CDR1 is LNHDA and CDR2 is SQIVND in the germline V gene (reference sequence). The ends lost 2 bases at V and 5 bases at J; junction bases unmatched: 17. The CDR3 here is CASSINKVLAGERAETQYF. The CDR3 DNA reads as TGTGCCAGTAGTATAAATAAGGTGCTAGCGGGAGAGAGGGCGGAGACCCAGTACTTC.